This is a list of T cell receptor beta chains from one sample in a study of blood T cells in healthy people across ages. Via MiXCR, TCRdb re-called the 5' RACE reads, giving one row per CDR3 protein. Found here are around 1,000,000 distinct CDR3 sequences, less than 25% of them singletons; the top ten hold about 0.72%. These data also formed part of another study, on T cells of mothers and their children.

Sequenced input: blood. The receptors here all came from a girl aged 2 to 9 in good health. The CDR3 runs from the conserved cysteine through the conserved F or W. A D gene is named only where the DNA matches it firmly. Size is stated for part of the rows, as once, few or many counts, or as a class when the clone is expanded.

D gene,clone size,V gene,J gene,CDR3 protein,CDR3 DNA
.,.,TRBV27,TRBJ1-5,CASNLRQPQHF,TGTGCCAGCAATCTCAGACAGCCCCAGCATTTT
.,.,TRBV14,TRBJ2-1,CASSQDWIGEQFF,TGTGCCAGCAGCCAAGATTGGATAGGGGAGCAGTTCTTC
.,few,TRBV14,TRBJ2-2,CASTLLGTGELFF,TGTGCCAGCACCTTACTGGGAACCGGGGAGCTGTTTTTT
TRBD2,.,TRBV29-1,TRBJ2-7,CSVSGTSGYEQYF,TGCAGCGTTTCCGGGACTAGCGGGTACGAGCAGTACTTC
TRBD1,.,TRBV20-1,TRBJ2-7,CSARQGVFREQYF,TGCAGTGCTCGCCAGGGGGTCTTCCGCGAGCAGTACTTC
.,.,TRBV19,TRBJ2-5,CASSIRVQETQYF,TGTGCCAGTAGTATTAGGGTTCAAGAGACCCAGTACTTC
.,.,TRBV5-1,TRBJ2-1,CASSNTSSKVEQFF,TGCGCCAGCAGCAACACCAGCTCGAAGGTTGAGCAGTTCTTC
.,.,TRBV11-2,TRBJ2-5,CASSPLGSPPHTQYF,TGTGCCAGCAGCCCGCTGGGGTCACCCCCCCATACCCAGTACTTC
.,few,TRBV12-3/TRBV12-4,TRBJ1-1,CASSGAGLNTEAFF,TGTGCCAGCAGTGGGGCAGGGTTGAACACTGAAGCTTTCTTT
.,few,TRBV19,TRBJ2-1,CASKSVHEQFF,TGTGCCAGTAAATCGGTTCATGAGCAGTTCTTC
TRBD2,few,TRBV4-1,TRBJ2-5,CASSPYWGGEETQYF,TGCGCCAGCAGCCCATACTGGGGGGGTGAGGAGACCCAGTACTTC
.,.,TRBV10-3,TRBJ1-1,CAIQGGTEAFF,TGTGCCATCCAAGGGGGCACTGAAGCTTTCTTT
TRBD2,.,TRBV7-2,TRBJ2-3,CASKRGGGTSGTDTQYF,TGTGCCAGCAAGAGAGGCGGCGGGACTAGCGGCACAGATACGCAGTATTTT
TRBD1,.,TRBV5-5,TRBJ1-4,CASSLWTGTSNEKLFF,TGTGCCAGCAGCCTGTGGACAGGGACATCTAATGAAAAACTGTTTTTT
.,few,TRBV29-1,TRBJ1-2,CSASQGYTF,TGCAGCGCCTCCCAGGGCTACACCTTC
.,.,TRBV18,TRBJ2-1,CASSPRGKIYNEQFF,TGTGCCAGCTCACCACGAGGCAAGATTTACAATGAGCAGTTCTTC
TRBD1,few,TRBV7-9,TRBJ1-2,CASSFDRAGLYGYTF,TGTGCCAGCAGCTTCGACAGGGCCGGGTTGTATGGCTACACCTTC
.,few,TRBV7-8,TRBJ1-5,CASSIKDDQPQHF,TGTGCCAGCAGTATTAAAGACGATCAGCCCCAGCATTTT
.,few,TRBV6-2/TRBV6-3,TRBJ2-1,CASSYSHRDKLF,TGTGCCAGCAGTTACTCCCACAGAGATAAGCTCTTC
.,few,TRBV15,TRBJ1-6,CATSRARGKGSPLHF,TGTGCCACCAGCAGAGCGCGGGGTAAAGGTTCACCCCTCCACTTT
.,.,TRBV6-1,TRBJ2-1,CASWEALIKFF,TGTGCCAGCTGGGAGGCCCTTATAAAGTTCTTC
.,many,TRBV10-3,TRBJ2-5,CAIGTSQETQYF,TGTGCCATTGGGACCTCGCAAGAGACCCAGTACTTC
.,few,TRBV27,TRBJ1-5,CASSAAGPRLYSNQPQHF,TGTGCCAGCAGTGCTGCAGGGCCCCGACTTTATAGCAATCAGCCCCAGCATTTT
.,few,TRBV5-6,TRBJ1-4,CASSSEPGHQLFF,TGTGCCAGCAGCTCGGAACCGGGACATCAGCTGTTTTTT
.,few,TRBV7-9,TRBJ2-3,CASSSRDDTDTQYF,TGTGCCAGCAGCTCCCGGGACGACACAGATACGCAGTATTTT
.,many,TRBV12-3/TRBV12-4,TRBJ2-5,CASRQSETQYF,TGTGCCAGCAGACAATCAGAGACCCAGTACTTC
.,few,TRBV7-2,TRBJ2-3,CASSPGLTTTDTQYF,TGTGCCAGCAGCCCCGGACTTACAACAACAGATACGCAGTATTTT
TRBD1,.,TRBV11-2,TRBJ1-2,CASRPITGTGNTGYTF,TGTGCCAGCAGACCCATAACCGGGACAGGGAATACGGGCTACACCTTC
.,.,TRBV28,TRBJ2-2,CARNWGQNTGELFF,TGTGCCAGGAATTGGGGACAGAACACCGGGGAGCTGTTTTTT
.,.,TRBV20-1,TRBJ2-3,CSARVLGTTDTQYF,TGCAGTGCTAGAGTTCTGGGGACCACAGATACGCAGTATTTT
TRBD1,.,TRBV5-5,TRBJ2-1,CASSVRLDARTGFGVQFF,TGTGCCAGCAGCGTGAGATTGGACGCCCGGACAGGGTTCGGTGTGCAGTTCTTC
TRBD2,.,TRBV11-2,TRBJ2-1,CASSVTGGVYNEQFF,TGTGCCAGCAGCGTTACGGGGGGGGTCTACAATGAGCAGTTCTTC
.,few,TRBV24-1,TRBJ1-2,CATSDRGRADGYTF,TGTGCCACCAGTGATCGGGGCAGGGCGGATGGCTACACCTTC
.,few,TRBV3-1,TRBJ2-7,CASSQDRRGSYEQYF,TGTGCCAGCAGCCAAGACAGGAGAGGCTCCTACGAGCAGTACTTC
.,.,TRBV5-1,TRBJ2-1,CASSWGRVVGDEQFF,TGCGCCAGCAGCTGGGGGCGAGTAGTGGGTGATGAGCAGTTCTTC
TRBD2,few,TRBV15,TRBJ2-7,CATSPTSGWYEQYF,TGTGCCACCAGCCCGACTAGCGGGTGGTACGAGCAGTACTTC
.,.,TRBV12-3/TRBV12-4,TRBJ2-3,CASSLQSFTDTQYF,TGTGCCAGCAGTCTTCAGTCGTTCACAGATACGCAGTATTTT
.,.,TRBV2,TRBJ1-5,CASSEFVQPQHF,TGTGCCAGCAGTGAATTTGTTCAGCCCCAGCATTTT
TRBD2,many,TRBV9,TRBJ2-5,CASSVGIAGAEETQYF,TGTGCCAGCAGCGTAGGGATAGCGGGAGCAGAAGAGACCCAGTACTTC
.,few,TRBV20-1,TRBJ2-7,CSAKGGVNSYEQYF,TGCAGTGCTAAGGGGGGAGTGAACTCCTACGAGCAGTACTTC
TRBD2,few,TRBV3-1,TRBJ2-1,CASSRAVTSGISGSYNEQFF,TGTGCCAGCAGCCGAGCGGTGACTAGCGGGATATCAGGCTCCTACAATGAGCAGTTCTTC
TRBD2,few,TRBV7-2,TRBJ2-7,CASSLERSKRDGEQYF,TGTGCCAGCAGCTTAGAAAGGTCAAAGCGGGACGGCGAGCAGTACTTC